This T cell receptor (beta chain) appears in the sequencing data of a study of T cell responses to AZD1222 COVID-19 vaccine. Study observations and caveats: Spike-specific TCR breadth and depth were elevated following two AZD1222 doses. Researchers report vaccine-associated CD4 TCRs spanning spike, with dominance at 160-218 and 743-854.

Trimming at V came to 3 bases and at J to 5 bases, leaving 6 bases not matched to a gene. Germline V gene lookup returns CDR1 LNHDA and CDR2 SQIVND (reference sequence). CDR3 size: 15 residues. With regard to this clone: Antigen: not known.

Only in-frame clones appear in the TCRdb table, and some are missing; sequencing was by immunoSEQ multiplex PCR. Here the sample spans about 150,000 clones, 90% being singletons. This rearrangement joins TRBV19 to TRBJ2-7, with 11 bases identical to TRBD1. Here the sequenced sample was peripheral blood, taken 28 days after the second AZD1222 dose. This receptor was obtained from an adult who received the AZD1222 COVID-19 vaccine. The CDR3, as DNA: TGTGCCAGTAGTATGGGGGACAGGGGGTACCACGAGCAGTACTTC. This encodes CASSMGDRGYHEQYF.